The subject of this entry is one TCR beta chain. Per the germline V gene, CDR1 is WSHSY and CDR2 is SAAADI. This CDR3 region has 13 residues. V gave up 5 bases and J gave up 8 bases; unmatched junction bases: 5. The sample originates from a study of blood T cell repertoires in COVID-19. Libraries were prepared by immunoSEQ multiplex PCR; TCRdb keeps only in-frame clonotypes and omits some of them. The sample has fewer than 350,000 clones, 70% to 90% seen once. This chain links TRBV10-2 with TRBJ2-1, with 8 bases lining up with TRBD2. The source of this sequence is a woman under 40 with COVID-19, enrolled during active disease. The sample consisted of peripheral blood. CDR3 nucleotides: TGCGCCAGCAGTTTGATAGCGGGGTATGAGCAGTTCTTC. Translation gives CASSLIAGYEQFF.